This is a list of T cell receptor beta chains from one sample in a study of cytomegalovirus exposure and HLA in healthy donors. Sequenced by immunoSEQ multiplex PCR; TCRdb stores in-frame clones only, minus some. The sample includes about 170,000 clones, roughly 84% of them seen just once. Sequences were obtained from PBMCs. The source is a boy aged 2-15 years in good health and CMV-seronegative. The CDR3 runs from the conserved cysteine through the conserved F or W. The D gene is left open where the match is weak. Expanded clones get a size class; other rows say once, few or many, or leave the size out.

.	TRBJ2-3	TRBV4-3	.	TGCGCCAGCAGCCAGGCCTGGACGGACGAGCGGGATACGCAGTATTTT	CASSQAWTDERDTQYF
.	TRBJ2-5	TRBV7-8	.	TGTGCCAGCAGCTTGCGCGCCCAAGAGACCCAGTACTTC	CASSLRAQETQYF
.	TRBJ2-1	TRBV6-1	TRBD1	TGTGCCAGCAACCCGGACAGGGACATGAATGAGCAGTTCTTC	CASNPDRDMNEQFF
.	TRBJ1-4	TRBV27	TRBD1	TGTGCCAGTAGGGGGCCTCCTAATGAAAAACTGTTTTTT	CASRGPPNEKLFF
.	TRBJ2-5	TRBV7-9	.	TGTGCCAGCAGCTCTAAAGAGACCCAGTACTTC	CASSSKETQYF
few	TRBJ2-1	TRBV29-1	TRBD2	TGCAGCGTTGATCCGGGACTAGCGGGAGTTAAGAACGACAATGAGCAGTTCTTC	CSVDPGLAGVKNDNEQFF
.	TRBJ2-1	TRBV5-6	.	TGTGCCAGCAGCTTGATCTTCAATGAGCAGTTCTTC	CASSLIFNEQFF
.	TRBJ1-1	TRBV9	.	TGTGCCAGCAGCGTAGTAGGGGACACTGAAGCTTTCTTT	CASSVVGDTEAFF
.	TRBJ1-5	TRBV5-5	TRBD1	TGTGCCAGCAGCCACGGACAGGGTGGTAATCAGCCCCAGCATTTT	CASSHGQGGNQPQHF
.	TRBJ2-3	TRBV5-5	TRBD1	TGTGCCAGCAGAGCCACCGGGACAGGGGGGGATACGCAGTATTTT	CASRATGTGGDTQYF
.	TRBJ2-7	TRBV11-2	TRBD1	TGTGCCAGCAGCCCGCTGGGGGACAGGGCCTTTAATGAGCAGTACTTC	CASSPLGDRAFNEQYF
.	TRBJ2-1	TRBV28	.	TGTGCCAGCACCCAGGGTTCGGGTGACTCCTACAATGAGCAGTTCTTC	CASTQGSGDSYNEQFF
.	TRBJ1-1	TRBV30	TRBD1	TGTGCCTGGAGTGTATCCCCTTACAGGGGGCCGAGCACTGAAGCTTTCTTT	CAWSVSPYRGPSTEAFF
.	TRBJ1-3	TRBV9	TRBD1	TGTGCCAGCAGCGTAGAAGGACAGGCCCACCGCTCTGGAAACACCATATATTTT	CASSVEGQAHRSGNTIYF
.	TRBJ2-1	TRBV5-6	.	TGTGCCAGCAGCCTCGCGGGCGAAGGAGACAATGAGCAGTTCTTC	CASSLAGEGDNEQFF
few	TRBJ2-7	TRBV2	TRBD2	TGTGCCAGCAGGACTAGCGTATACGTCTACGAGCAGTACTTC	CASRTSVYVYEQYF
once	TRBJ2-7	TRBV11-3	TRBD2	TGTGCCAGCAGCTTCAGAGGGAGGGCCTACGAGCAGTACTTC	CASSFRGRAYEQYF
.	TRBJ1-2	TRBV28	.	TGTGCCAGCAGTTTATCCGGGAATGGCTACACCTTC	CASSLSGNGYTF
.	TRBJ2-3	TRBV30	.	TGTGCCTGGAGTCCACAGGGAGTGGGCACAGATACGCAGTATTTT	CAWSPQGVGTDTQYF
.	TRBJ1-3	TRBV6-5	TRBD1	TGTGCCAGCAGTCACGGGACAGGAGGAAACACCATATATTTT	CASSHGTGGNTIYF
.	TRBJ2-5	TRBV19	TRBD2	TGTGCCAGTAGTTTAGCGGGGGGGCCAACCCAAGAGACCCAGTACTTC	CASSLAGGPTQETQYF
.	TRBJ1-2	TRBV27	TRBD1	TGTGCCAGCAGCTCGGGACAGGGGACGCCTAACTATGGCTACACCTTC	CASSSGQGTPNYGYTF